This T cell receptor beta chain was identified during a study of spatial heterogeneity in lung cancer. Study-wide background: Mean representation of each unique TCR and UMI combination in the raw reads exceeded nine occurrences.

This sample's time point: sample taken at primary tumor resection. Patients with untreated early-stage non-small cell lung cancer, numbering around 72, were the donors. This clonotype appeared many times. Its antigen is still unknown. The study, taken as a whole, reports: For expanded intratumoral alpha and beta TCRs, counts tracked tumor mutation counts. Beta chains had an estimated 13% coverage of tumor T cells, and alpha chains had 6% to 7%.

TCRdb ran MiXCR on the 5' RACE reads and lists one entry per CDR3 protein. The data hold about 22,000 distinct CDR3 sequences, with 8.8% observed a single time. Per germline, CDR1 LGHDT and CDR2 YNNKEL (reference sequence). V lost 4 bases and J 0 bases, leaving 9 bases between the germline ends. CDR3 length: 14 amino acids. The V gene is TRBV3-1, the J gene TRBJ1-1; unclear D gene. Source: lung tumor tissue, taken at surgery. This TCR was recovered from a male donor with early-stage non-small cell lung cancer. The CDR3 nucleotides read TGTGCCAGCAGCCCCGTGGGGTTGAACACTGAAGCTTTCTTT. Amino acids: CASSPVGLNTEAFF.